The 27 T cell receptor beta chains in this list originate from one sample, sequenced in a study of T cells after yellow fever vaccination. TCRdb re-called the 5' RACE reads with MiXCR, one entry per CDR3 protein. The sample contains around 320,000 distinct CDR3 sequences, about 10% of which appear only once. The specimen was CD4+ T cells sorted from PBMCs, collected 5 days after the yellow fever booster vaccination. The receptors here all came from a man aged 18 to 29 who received the YFV17D yellow fever vaccine.

V is TRBV5-1 and J is TRBJ1-4; D not resolved. The length of the CDR3 is 16 residues. V lost 0 bases, J lost 7 bases, and 16 bases lay in between. Germline V gives CDR1 SGHRS, CDR2 YFSETQ. The DNA of the CDR3 is TGCGCCAGCAGCTTGGCCGTCGGGGATAGTGGTGAAAAACTGTTTTTT. It codes for CASSLAVGDSGEKLFF.

This clonotype has just a few counts. The chain carries TRBV7-9 and TRBJ2-2; no firm D call. Trimming left V 5 bases short and J 3 bases short, with 19 bases between. Germline V CDR1 and CDR2: SEHNR, FQNEAQ (reference sequence). The CDR3 is made up of 17 amino acids. The CDR3 reads CASSRRWGVDDTGELFF. The CDR3 nucleotides are TGTGCCAGCAGCCGCCGGTGGGGTGTGGATGACACCGGGGAGCTGTTTTTT. The entire variable domain, with the rest obtained from reference TRBV7-9 and TRBJ2-2, is as follows: DTGVSQNPRHKITKRGQNVTFRCDPISEHNRLYWYRQTLGQGPEFLTYFQNEAQLEKSRLLSDRFSAERPKGSFSTLEIQRTEQGDSAMYLCASSRRWGVDDTGELFFGEGSRLTVL.

In its sample, this clonotype was seen once. The chain has TRBV20-1 and TRBJ1-2; 11 positions match TRBD1. V trimming: 7 bases; J trimming: 8 bases; junction bases outside the gene matches: 6. The germline V gene encodes CDR1 DFQATT and CDR2 SNEGSKA (reference sequence). CDR3 length: 12 residues. This chain's CDR3 is CSGGQGAPGYTF. The DNA of the CDR3 is TGCAGTGGAGGACAGGGGGCCCCCGGCTACACCTTC.

As regards this clonotype: No conserved phenylalanine or tryptophan ends this CDR3, so it is likely a read error. The chain carries TRBV5-1 and TRBJ2-3; 8 nucleotides match TRBD2. The CDR3 contains 15 residues. CDR1 SGHRS and CDR2 YFSETQ come from the germline V gene. J lost 1 base, V lost 7 bases, and 8 bases had no gene match. CDR3: CASRPRGGGTDTQYI. Written as DNA, the CDR3 is TGCGCCAGCCGCCCCCGGGGGGGCGGCACAGATACGCAGTATATT.

This chain uses TRBV7-9 with TRBJ2-7; the match to TRBD1 covers 9 bases. The junction had 10 bases not matched to a gene; V was cut back by 5 bases and J by 2 bases. The germline gives CDR1 SEHNR, CDR2 FQNEAQ (reference sequence). CDR3 length equals 16 residues. As DNA, the CDR3 is TGTGCCAGCAGCCCGGCCCCCGGGACAGGGCCCTACGAGCAGTACTTC. Its translation: CASSPAPGTGPYEQYF.

This clonotype was observed many times. V and J are TRBV12-3 or TRBV12-4 and TRBJ2-2; 9 positions match TRBD2. The CDR3 runs 14 residues. Trimming at V came to 2 bases and at J to 8 bases, leaving 3 bases not matched to a gene. The CDR3 is CASSLRLAGGELFF. CDR3 bases: TGTGCCAGCAGTTTACGTCTAGCGGGGGGGGAGCTGTTTTTT.

The chain employs TRBV2 and TRBJ1-5; D might be TRBD1 (5 bases). CDR1 is SNHLY and CDR2 is FYNNEI in the germline V gene. The CDR3 totals 15 residues. Trimming removed 4 bases from V and 4 bases from J, with 14 bases in between. The CDR3, as DNA: TGTGCCAGCAGTGTAGGGTTGTGGACAAATCAGCCCCAGCATTTT. Its translation: CASSVGLWTNQPQHF.

There are a few counts of this clonotype. The chain joins TRBV20-1 to TRBJ2-5, with D perhaps matching TRBD1 or TRBD2 (5 bases each). Germline V CDR1 and CDR2: DFQATT, SNEGSKA (reference sequence). The CDR3 is made up of 14 amino acids. V dropped 6 bases and J dropped 3 bases, with 17 bases sitting between them. CDR3 protein: CSALGTPAKETQYF. CDR3 in DNA: TGCAGTGCCCTTGGGACCCCGGCGAAAGAGACCCAGTACTTC.

Many counts were recorded for this clonotype. The rearrangement joins TRBV7-2 to TRBJ2-4; no clear D gene. The CDR3 has 12 amino acids. V shed 4 bases and J shed 7 bases, with 8 bases lying between them. Looked up from germline, CDR1 is SGHTA and CDR2 is FQGNSA. CDR3 protein: CASSSFHNIQYF. The CDR3 nucleotides read TGTGCCAGCAGCTCTTTCCATAACATTCAGTACTTC.

This clonotype was counted many times. This chain joins TRBV5-1 and TRBJ1-2, with D perhaps TRBD1 (5 bases). Trimming took 0 bases from V and 4 from J, leaving 13 bases between them. In germline, CDR1 is SGHRS, CDR2 YFSETQ. The CDR3 sequence is 15 residues long. The CDR3 sequence: CASSLEFGGTYGYTF. The DNA of the CDR3 is TGCGCCAGCAGCTTGGAATTCGGGGGTACCTATGGCTACACCTTC.

V gene TRBV4-3 combines with J gene TRBJ2-3, with D perhaps TRBD1 (7 bases). Germline values: CDR1 LGHNA, CDR2 YSLEER. The CDR3 length is 15 residues. Trimming left V 0 bases short and J 4 bases short, with 11 bases between. CDR3 in DNA: TGCGCCAGCAGCCAAGATGCAGGGGGGTCAGATACGCAGTATTTT. It translates to CASSQDAGGSDTQYF.

V gene TRBV28 combines with J gene TRBJ2-3, with D perhaps TRBD1 (5 bases). The CDR3 has 12 residues. Germline V gene data show CDR1 as MDHEN and CDR2 as SYDVKM. V lost 7 bases and J 10 bases, leaving 15 bases between the germline ends. CDR3 loop: CASKQGPWAQYF. The CDR3 DNA reads as TGTGCCAGCAAGCAGGGCCCCTGGGCGCAGTATTTT.

This clonotype came up many times. This sequence joins TRBV4-1 and TRBJ1-1; unclear D gene. CDR1 and CDR2 (germline): MGHRA, YSYEKL. This CDR3 has 14 amino acids. V was shortened by 5 bases and J by 10 bases, with 20 bases between the two germline ends. The DNA of the CDR3 is TGCGCCAGCAGCAAACCCGGGGTATCTCGGGTAGCTTTCTTT. Its translation is CASSKPGVSRVAFF.

This chain connects TRBV20-1 to TRBJ2-3, with D uncertain. V lost 6 bases to trimming and J lost 2 bases, with 12 bases between them. CDR3 length: 13 amino acids. The V gene's germline CDR1 is DFQATT and CDR2 SNEGSKA (reference sequence). As DNA, the CDR3 is TGCAGTGCCCCCGACCATTACACAGATACGCAGTATTTT. It encodes CSAPDHYTDTQYF.

Many counts were recorded for this clonotype. Here the CDR3 reads CASSPRAGAPDTQYF. CDR3 sequence (DNA): TGTGCCAGCAGCCCCAGAGCCGGGGCCCCAGATACGCAGTATTTT. The rearrangement links TRBV9 to TRBJ2-3; D is perhaps TRBD1 or TRBD2 (5 bases each). Germline-derived CDR1 and CDR2 are SGDLS and YYNGEE. This CDR3 contains 15 residues. Trimming took 4 bases from V and 4 from J, leaving 16 bases between them. The full variable domain, with the rest looked up from reference TRBV9 and TRBJ2-3, is DSGVTQTPKHLITATGQRVTLRCSPRSGDLSVYWYQQSLDQGLQFLIQYYNGEERAKGNILERFSAQQFPDLHSELNLSSLELGDSALYFCASSPRAGAPDTQYFGPGTRLTVL.

Ten or more counts support this clonotype. The junction differs from germline at one of its ends, possibly a read error. The gene calls are TRBV5-1 and TRBJ1-6; 7 bases are shared with TRBD1. The CDR3 length is 14 residues. Germline V gene data show CDR1 as SGHRS and CDR2 as YFSETQ. The CDR3 DNA follows: TGCGCCAGCAGCCTAGGACAGGCAAATTCGCCCCTCCACTTT. Amino acid sequence: CASSLGQANSPLHF.

In nucleotides, the CDR3 is TGTGCCAGCACCCCAGGGGGCTGGGGTCAGCCCCAGCATTTT. Translating it yields CASTPGGWGQPQHF. V and J are TRBV6-1 and TRBJ1-5; TRBD1 aligns across 8 bases. V trimming: 7 bases; J trimming: 6 bases; junction bases outside the gene matches: 8. Per germline, CDR1 MNHNS and CDR2 SASEGT. This CDR3 has 14 residues.

V is TRBV11-3 and J is TRBJ1-3; 8 bases are shared with TRBD1. The J segment lost 0 bases and the V segment lost 5 bases, leaving 6 bases of the junction unmatched. Germline V gives CDR1 SGHNT, CDR2 YENEEA. This CDR3 spans 16 amino acids. CDR3 amino acids: CASSTDRGLSGNTIYF. Here the CDR3 DNA reads TGTGCCAGCAGCACCGACAGGGGACTCTCTGGAAACACCATATATTTT.

The chain employs TRBV9 and TRBJ2-2; D tentatively reads TRBD1 or TRBD2 (5 bases each). CDR3 length: 15 amino acids. Germline-derived CDR1 and CDR2 are SGDLS and YYNGEE. Trimming stripped 0 bases from V and 6 bases from J, with 12 bases between. The CDR3, as DNA: TGTGCCAGCAGCGTAGCCGGGGCCGTCCCCGGGGAGCTGTTTTTT. Its protein is CASSVAGAVPGELFF.

This clonotype was seen repeatedly, ten times or more. J is TRBJ2-5 and V is TRBV6-2 or TRBV6-3, with D possibly TRBD2 on 5 matching bases. V was trimmed by 2 bases and J by 4 bases, leaving 20 bases between them. CDR3 size: 17 residues. Germline V CDR1 and CDR2: MNHEY, SVGEGT. CDR3 in amino acids: CASSYRGRSYSSETQYF. CDR3 coding DNA: TGTGCCAGCAGTTACCGGGGAAGGAGCTATTCTTCAGAGACCCAGTACTTC.

The genes are TRBV20-1 and TRBJ1-4; D is undetermined. This CDR3 contains 13 residues. Germline V gene lookup returns CDR1 DFQATT and CDR2 SNEGSKA (reference sequence). The V end was cut by 0 bases, the J end by 10 bases, with 12 bases between. The CDR3 region is CSARDQDGSKLFF. CDR3 sequence (DNA): TGCAGTGCTAGAGACCAGGACGGTTCAAAACTGTTTTTT.

This chain connects TRBV7-3 to TRBJ2-3; possibly TRBD2 for D (5 bases). CDR3 length equals 15 residues. V lost 6 bases and J lost 1, with 14 bases in between. Germline V gene data show CDR1 as SGHTA and CDR2 as FQGTGA. CDR3 sequence reads: CASSSRGSGTDTQYF. The CDR3 nucleotides are TGTGCCAGCAGTTCCCGGGGATCCGGCACAGATACGCAGTATTTT.

The chain employs TRBV14 and TRBJ2-3, with TRBD1 matching 9 bases. CDR1 is SGHDN and CDR2 is FVKESK in the germline V gene. The CDR3 covers 16 residues. J was trimmed by 6 bases and V by 4 bases; bases with no gene match: 11. As DNA, the CDR3 is TGTGCCAGCAGCCCCCTACCGACAGGGGGTTTCGATACGCAGTATTTT. This sequence encodes CASSPLPTGGFDTQYF.

Only a few counts were recorded for this clonotype. This chain connects TRBV2 to TRBJ2-5; D not resolved. The CDR3 is made up of 11 amino acids. V was trimmed by 7 bases and J by 1 base, leaving 4 bases between them. Germline assignment: CDR1 SNHLY and CDR2 FYNNEI. As DNA, the CDR3 is TGTGCCAGCACCCCCCAAGAGACCCAGTACTTC. Protein product: CASTPQETQYF.

This clonotype came up many times. The V and J genes are TRBV6-2 or TRBV6-3 and TRBJ1-2; the D is unclear. The germline V gene has CDR1 MNHEY and CDR2 SVGEGT. The V end was cut by 6 bases, the J end by 2 bases, with 16 bases between. The length of the CDR3 is 15 residues. The CDR3, as DNA: TGTGCCAGCAGCAGACGACAATCCCGAAACTATGGCTACACCTTC. Its translation is CASSRRQSRNYGYTF.

This clonotype was detected many times. The V gene is TRBV5-1, the J gene TRBJ2-1; 8 bases are shared with TRBD2. The CDR3 runs 16 residues. The ends lost 1 base at V and 1 base at J; junction bases unmatched: 4. Germline V gene lookup returns CDR1 SGHRS and CDR2 YFSETQ. Written as DNA, the CDR3 is TGCGCCAGCAGCTTGTTGGTAGCGGGATCCTACAATGAGCAGTTCTTC. Translating it yields CASSLLVAGSYNEQFF.

This rearrangement joins TRBV28 to TRBJ2-2, with D maybe TRBD1 (6 bases). Germline V lookup: CDR1 MDHEN, CDR2 SYDVKM. This CDR3 region has 19 residues. The V end was cut by 5 bases, the J end by 2 bases, with 24 bases between. This CDR3 reads CASSEHPDSTLVNTGELFF. The CDR3 DNA is TGTGCCAGCAGTGAACACCCGGACAGCACCCTAGTTAACACCGGGGAGCTGTTTTTT.